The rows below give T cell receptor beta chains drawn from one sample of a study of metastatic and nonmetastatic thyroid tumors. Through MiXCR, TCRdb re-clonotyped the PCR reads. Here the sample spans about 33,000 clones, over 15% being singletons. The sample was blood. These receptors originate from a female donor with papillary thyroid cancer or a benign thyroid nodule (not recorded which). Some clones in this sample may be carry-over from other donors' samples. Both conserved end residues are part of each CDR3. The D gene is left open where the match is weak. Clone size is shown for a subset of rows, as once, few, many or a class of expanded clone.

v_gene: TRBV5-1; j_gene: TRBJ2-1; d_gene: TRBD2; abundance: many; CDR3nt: TGCGCCAGCAGCTTTGAGGGTAGCGGGAAGGATGAGCAGTTCTTC; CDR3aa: CASSFEGSGKDEQFF
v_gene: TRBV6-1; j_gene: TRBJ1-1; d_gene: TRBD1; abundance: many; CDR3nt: TGTGCCAGCAGTGGCAGGGGGTTTGAAGCTTTCTTT; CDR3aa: CASSGRGFEAFF
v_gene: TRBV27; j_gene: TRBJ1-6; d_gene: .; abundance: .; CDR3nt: TGTGCCAGCAGTTCAAGGCAGAGGGACATGGGTTCACCCCTCCACTTT; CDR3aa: CASSSRQRDMGSPLHF
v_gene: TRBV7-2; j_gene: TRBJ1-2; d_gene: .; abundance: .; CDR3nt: TGTGCCAGCAGCCCTTGGAGCTATGGCTACACCTTC; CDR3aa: CASSPWSYGYTF
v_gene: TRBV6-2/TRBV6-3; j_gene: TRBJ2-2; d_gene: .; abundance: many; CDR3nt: TGTGCCAGCACCCCCCGCGTTAGTTATGCCGGGGAGCTGTTTTTT; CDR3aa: CASTPRVSYAGELFF
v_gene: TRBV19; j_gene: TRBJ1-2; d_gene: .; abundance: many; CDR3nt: TGTGCCAGCAGCAGGACGTTAGACTATGGCTACACCTTC; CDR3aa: CASSRTLDYGYTF
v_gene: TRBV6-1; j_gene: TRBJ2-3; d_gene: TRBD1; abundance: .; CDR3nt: TGTGCAAACACGACAGGGGAGACAGATACGCAGTATTTT; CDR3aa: CANTTGETDTQYF
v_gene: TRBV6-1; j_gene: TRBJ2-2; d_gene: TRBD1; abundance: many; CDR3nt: TGTGCCAGCAGTCGGTCGGGACAGGGTAACACCGGGGAGCTGTTTTTT; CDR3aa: CASSRSGQGNTGELFF
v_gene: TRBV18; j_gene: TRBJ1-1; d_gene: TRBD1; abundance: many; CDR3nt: TGTGCCAGCTCATTGAGGGACAGGCTCATGAACACTGAAGCTTTCTTT; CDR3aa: CASSLRDRLMNTEAFF
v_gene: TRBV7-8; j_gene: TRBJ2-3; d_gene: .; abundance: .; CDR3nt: TGTGCCAGCAGCCGAATAGGCTCGGGAGAACTCACAGATACGCAGTATTTT; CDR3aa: CASSRIGSGELTDTQYF
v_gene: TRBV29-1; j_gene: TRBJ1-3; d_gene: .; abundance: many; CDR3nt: TGCAGCGTGGGGGGGGCCTTGGACACCATATATTTT; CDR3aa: CSVGGALDTIYF
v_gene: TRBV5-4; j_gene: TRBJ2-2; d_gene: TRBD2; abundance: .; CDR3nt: TGTGCCAGCAGCTGGCCGGGACTAGCAGGTGTGGAGCTGTTTTTT; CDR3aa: CASSWPGLAGVELFF
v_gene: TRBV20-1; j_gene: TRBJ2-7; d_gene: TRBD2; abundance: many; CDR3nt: TGCAGAGCGACGGGGGGACCCCTAAGGCAGTACTTC; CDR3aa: CRATGGPLRQYF
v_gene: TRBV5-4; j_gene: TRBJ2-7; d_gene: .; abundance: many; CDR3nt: TGTGCCAGCAGCTTGGTTGGGAGCGAGCAGTACTTC; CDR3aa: CASSLVGSEQYF
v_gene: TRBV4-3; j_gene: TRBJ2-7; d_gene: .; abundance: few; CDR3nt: TGCGCCAGCAGCCGCAACTCGGTCTCCTACGAGCAGTACTTC; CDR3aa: CASSRNSVSYEQYF
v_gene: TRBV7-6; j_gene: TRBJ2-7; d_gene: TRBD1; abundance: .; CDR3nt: TGTGCCAGCAACTTACGGATGGACAGGGGACGCGAGCAGTACTTC; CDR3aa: CASNLRMDRGREQYF
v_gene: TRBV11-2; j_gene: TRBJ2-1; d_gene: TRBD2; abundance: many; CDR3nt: TGTGCCAGCAGCTCCAAGGCTAGCGGGGGGCGCGATGAGCAGTTCTTC; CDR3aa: CASSSKASGGRDEQFF
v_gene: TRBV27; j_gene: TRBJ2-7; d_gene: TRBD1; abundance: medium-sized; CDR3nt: TGTGCCAGCAGTCTGGGACAGGGAGCCTACGAGCAGTACTTC; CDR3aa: CASSLGQGAYEQYF
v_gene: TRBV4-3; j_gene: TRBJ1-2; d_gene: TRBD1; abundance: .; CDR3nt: TGCGCCAGCAGCCAAGGCTACAGGACAGGCCCCTATGGCTACACCTTC; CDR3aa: CASSQGYRTGPYGYTF
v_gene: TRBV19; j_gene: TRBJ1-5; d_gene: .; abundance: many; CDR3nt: TGTGCCAGTAGTCCCACCTCCAATCAGCCCCAGCATTTT; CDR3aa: CASSPTSNQPQHF
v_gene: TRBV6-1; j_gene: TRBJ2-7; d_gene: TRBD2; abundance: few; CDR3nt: TGTGCCAGCAGTCCTACTAGCGGTCCCTACGATCAGTACTTC; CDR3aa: CASSPTSGPYDQYF
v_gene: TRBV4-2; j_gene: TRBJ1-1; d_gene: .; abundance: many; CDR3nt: TGTGCCAGCAGCCAAGATCGAAGGAACACTGAAGCTTTCTTT; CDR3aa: CASSQDRRNTEAFF
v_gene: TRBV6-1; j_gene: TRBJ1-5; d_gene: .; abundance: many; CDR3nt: TGTGCCAGCAGTGAATCTCCGGGACACCTCAATCAGCCCCAGCATTTT; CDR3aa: CASSESPGHLNQPQHF
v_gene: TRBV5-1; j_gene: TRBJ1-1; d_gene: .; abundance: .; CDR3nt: TGCGTCAGCAGCCTGGGTGGGGGTCAGTTGAACACTGAAGCTTTCTTT; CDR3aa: CVSSLGGGQLNTEAFF
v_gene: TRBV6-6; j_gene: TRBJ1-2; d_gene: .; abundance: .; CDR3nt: TGTGCCAGCAGACTAAGGTTAGGGCTGCAGCCACTTAACTATGGCTACACCTTC; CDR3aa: CASRLRLGLQPLNYGYTF
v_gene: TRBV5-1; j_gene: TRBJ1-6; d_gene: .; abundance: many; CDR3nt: TGCGCCAGCAGCGGAAGGACCGCGAATAATTCACCCCTCCACTTT; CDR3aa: CASSGRTANNSPLHF
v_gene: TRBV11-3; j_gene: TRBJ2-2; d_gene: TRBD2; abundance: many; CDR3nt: TGTGCCAGCAGCCGACAAAGCGGGGGGGCTTCTCTTTTCACCGGGGAGCTGTTTTTT; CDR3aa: CASSRQSGGASLFTGELFF
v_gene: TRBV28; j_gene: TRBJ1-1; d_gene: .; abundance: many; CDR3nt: TGTGCCAGCAGTTTTTTGAACACTGAAGCTTTCTTT; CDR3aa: CASSFLNTEAFF
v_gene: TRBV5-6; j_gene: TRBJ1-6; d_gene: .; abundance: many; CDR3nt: TGTGCCAGCAGCAATACTTTCGGACCCCTCCACTTT; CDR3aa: CASSNTFGPLHF
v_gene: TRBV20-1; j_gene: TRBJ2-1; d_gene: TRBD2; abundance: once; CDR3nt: TGCAGTGCTAGAAGCGGGGTTTATGAGCAGTTCTTC; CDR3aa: CSARSGVYEQFF
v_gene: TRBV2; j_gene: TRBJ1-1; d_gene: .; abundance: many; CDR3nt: TGTGCCTCTGTCGTGGGGCCGGGGACTGAAGCTTTCTTT; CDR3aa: CASVVGPGTEAFF
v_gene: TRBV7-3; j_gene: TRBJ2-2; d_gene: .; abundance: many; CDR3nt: TGTGCCAGCAGCTTAGTAACAACCGGGGAGCTGTTTTTT; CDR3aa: CASSLVTTGELFF
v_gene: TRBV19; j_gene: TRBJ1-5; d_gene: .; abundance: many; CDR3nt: TGTGCCAGTAGTCCTCGCCCGGGGGAACGTGGTCAGCCCCAGCATTTT; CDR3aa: CASSPRPGERGQPQHF
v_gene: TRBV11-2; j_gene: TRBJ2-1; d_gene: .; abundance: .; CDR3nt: TGTGCCAGCAGCTTAGGGGGGCTATCTGGTAGAACCTACAATGAGCAGTTCTTC; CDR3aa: CASSLGGLSGRTYNEQFF
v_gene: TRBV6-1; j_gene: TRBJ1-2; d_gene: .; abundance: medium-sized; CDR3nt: TGTGCCAGCAGTGTCGGGGGCCTCTATGGCTACACCTTC; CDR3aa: CASSVGGLYGYTF
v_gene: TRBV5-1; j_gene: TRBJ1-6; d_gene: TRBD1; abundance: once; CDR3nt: TGCGCCATCAGCCCTCGACAGGGAGTGTCACCCCTCCACTTT; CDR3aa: CAISPRQGVSPLHF
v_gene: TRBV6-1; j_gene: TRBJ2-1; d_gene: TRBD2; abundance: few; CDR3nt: TGTGCCAGCAGACCGCCCACCGGGACTAGTATTAATGAGCAGTTATTC; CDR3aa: CASRPPTGTSINEQLF
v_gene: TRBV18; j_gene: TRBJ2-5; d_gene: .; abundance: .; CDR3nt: TGTGCCAGCTCACGACCTTTGGGAGGTGGGGAGACCCAGTACTTC; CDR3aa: CASSRPLGGGETQYF
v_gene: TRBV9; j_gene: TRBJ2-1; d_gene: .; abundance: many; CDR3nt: TGTGCCAGCAGCGTAGGTCTAGCGCCGGATAGCTCCTACAATGAGCAGTTCTTC; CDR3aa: CASSVGLAPDSSYNEQFF
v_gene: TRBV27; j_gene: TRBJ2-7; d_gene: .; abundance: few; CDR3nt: TGTGCCAGCAGCCCACAAAACGGGGTGGGAGGCGAGCAGTACTTC; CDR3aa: CASSPQNGVGGEQYF
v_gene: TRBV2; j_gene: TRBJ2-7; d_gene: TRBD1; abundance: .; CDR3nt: TGTGCCACCCAAGGACAGGGAAGGAACGAGCAGTACTTC; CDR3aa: CATQGQGRNEQYF
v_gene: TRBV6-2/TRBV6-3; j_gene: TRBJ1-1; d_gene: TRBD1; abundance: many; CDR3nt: TGTGCCAGCAGTAATCAGGGGGCTGAAGCTTTCTTT; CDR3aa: CASSNQGAEAFF
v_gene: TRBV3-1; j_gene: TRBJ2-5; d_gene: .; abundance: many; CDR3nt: TGTGCCAGCAGCCTATCGCCCCGCAGCGGACAAGAGACCCAGTACTTC; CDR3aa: CASSLSPRSGQETQYF
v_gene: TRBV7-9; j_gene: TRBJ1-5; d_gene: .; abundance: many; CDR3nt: TGTGCCAGCAGCTTAGGGCCAGCCCATCAGCCCCAGCATTTT; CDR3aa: CASSLGPAHQPQHF
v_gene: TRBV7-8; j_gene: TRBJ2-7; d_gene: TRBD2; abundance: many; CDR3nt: TGTGCCAGCAGCTCAGCGGGAGGGCCCCTAGGCGAGCAGTACTTC; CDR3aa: CASSSAGGPLGEQYF
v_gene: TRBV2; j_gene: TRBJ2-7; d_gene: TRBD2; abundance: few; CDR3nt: TGTGCCAGCATCAGGGAACGTACTAGCGGGGACGAGCAGTACTTC; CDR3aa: CASIRERTSGDEQYF
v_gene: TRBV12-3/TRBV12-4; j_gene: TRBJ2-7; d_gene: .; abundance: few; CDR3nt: TGTGCCAGCACCCCTTCAGCGGGACAGTGGTGCGAGCAGTACTTC; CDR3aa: CASTPSAGQWCEQYF
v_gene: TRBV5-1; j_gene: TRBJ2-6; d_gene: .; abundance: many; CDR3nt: TGCGCCAGCAGCTTGGCCTTCAGGGAGGCTGGGGCCAACGTCCTGACTTTC; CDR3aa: CASSLAFREAGANVLTF